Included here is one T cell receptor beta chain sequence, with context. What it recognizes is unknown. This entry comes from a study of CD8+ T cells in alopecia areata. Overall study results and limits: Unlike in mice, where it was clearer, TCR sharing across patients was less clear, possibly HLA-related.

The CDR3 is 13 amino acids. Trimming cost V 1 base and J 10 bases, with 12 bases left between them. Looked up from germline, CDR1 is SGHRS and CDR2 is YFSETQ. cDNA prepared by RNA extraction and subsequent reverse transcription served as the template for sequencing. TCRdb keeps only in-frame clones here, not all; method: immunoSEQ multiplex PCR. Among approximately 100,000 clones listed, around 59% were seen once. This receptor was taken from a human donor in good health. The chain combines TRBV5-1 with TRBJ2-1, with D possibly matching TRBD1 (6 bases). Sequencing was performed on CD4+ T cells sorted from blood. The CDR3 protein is CASSLNSQGEQFF. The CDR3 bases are TGCGCCAGCAGCTTGAATTCTCAGGGGGAGCAGTTCTTC.